One sample yielded the 28 T cell receptor beta chains listed below, sequenced in a study of blood T cell repertoires in COVID-19. Libraries were prepared by immunoSEQ multiplex PCR; TCRdb keeps only in-frame clonotypes and omits some of them. This table has more than 100,000 clones, about 80% appearing once. Sequenced material: peripheral blood. All receptors derive from a woman between 45 and 65 years old with acute or convalescent COVID-19.

The chain has TRBV6-5 and TRBJ2-1; D ambiguous. The CDR3 loop spans 12 amino acids. The ends were cut back, 7 bases at V and 3 bases at J, with 7 bases in the middle. Germline V gives CDR1 MNHEY, CDR2 SVGAGI. The CDR3 here is CASNRVYNEQFF. The CDR3 bases are TGTGCCAGCAACCGAGTCTACAATGAGCAGTTCTTC.

The J gene is TRBJ1-5, the V gene TRBV19; D might be TRBD1 (5 bases). V was clipped by 3 bases and J by 5 bases, with 11 bases between them. The CDR3 is 14 amino acids. CDR1 and CDR2 (germline): LNHDA, SQIVND (reference sequence). The DNA of the CDR3 is TGTGCCAGTAGTATCCAGGGAAGTCATCAGCCCCAGCATTTT. It translates to CASSIQGSHQPQHF.

V is TRBV6-6 and J is TRBJ2-7, with TRBD2 identical over 10 bases. Germline-derived CDR1 and CDR2 are MNHNY and SVGAGI (reference sequence). The J segment lost 4 bases and the V segment lost 8 bases, leaving 2 bases of the junction unmatched. The length of the CDR3 is 12 residues. The CDR3 is CASVAGGYEQYF. CDR3 sequence (DNA): TGTGCCAGCGTAGCGGGGGGATACGAGCAGTACTTC.

CDR3 nucleotide sequence: TGTGCCAGCAGTTACTCGATGACAGGGGCGGCTGAAGCTTTCTTT. Translation gives CASSYSMTGAAEAFF. The rearrangement joins TRBV6-5 to TRBJ1-1; 8 bases fit TRBD1. The CDR3 length is 15 residues. After removal of 0 bases from V and 6 bases from J, the junction contained 6 bases not matched to a gene. Germline V CDR1 and CDR2: MNHEY, SVGAGI.

The rearrangement uses TRBV19 and TRBJ1-6, with 8 nucleotides matching TRBD1. The length of the CDR3 is 17 residues. Germline-derived CDR1 and CDR2 are LNHDA and SQIVND (reference sequence). With V trimmed by 8 bases and J by 4 bases, 13 bases remained unmatched. The CDR3 nucleotides are TGTGCCAGTGCCGAAGGACAGGGAGGGAATTATAATTCACCCCTCCACTTT. It encodes CASAEGQGGNYNSPLHF.

This chain links TRBV24-1 with TRBJ2-2; the match to TRBD1 covers 7 bases. J lost 0 bases, V lost 1 base, and 4 bases had no gene match. This CDR3 spans 17 amino acids. CDR1 is KGHDR and CDR2 is SFDVKD in the germline V gene. The CDR3 DNA follows: TGTGCCACCAGTGATTTTAGGACAGGCGCGAACACCGGGGAGCTGTTTTTT. Protein: CATSDFRTGANTGELFF.

The V call is TRBV5-1, the J call TRBJ1-3, with a tentative D call TRBD1 (6 bases). CDR3 size: 16 residues. Per the germline V gene, CDR1 is SGHRS and CDR2 is YFSETQ. V was shortened by 2 bases and J by 2 bases, with 14 bases between the two germline ends. This CDR3 is CASSLQGEVTGNTIYF. CDR3 DNA: TGCGCCAGCAGCTTACAGGGTGAGGTTACTGGAAACACCATATATTTT.

The genes are TRBV11-2 and TRBJ1-4, with TRBD1 identical over 7 bases. The germline CDR1 and CDR2 sequences are SGHAT and FQNNGV. Germline trimming cut 2 bases from V and 7 bases from J; bases unmatched to any gene: 19. The CDR3 loop spans 19 amino acids. CDR3 in amino acids: CASSLSRPGTGAGIEKLFF. The CDR3 DNA sequence: TGTGCCAGCAGCTTATCCCGGCCGGGAACAGGGGCGGGTATTGAAAAACTGTTTTTT.

This clone is a singleton in its sample. J is TRBJ1-3 and V is TRBV5-1, with D possibly TRBD1 on 6 matching bases. The germline CDR1 and CDR2 sequences are SGHRS and YFSETQ. The CDR3 sequence is 15 residues long. V gave up 4 bases and J gave up 2 bases, with 13 bases separating them. The CDR3 region is CASSEQGATGNTIYF. CDR3 DNA: TGCGCCAGCAGCGAACAGGGCGCTACTGGAAACACCATATATTTT.

The chain carries TRBV7-3 and TRBJ2-7; tentative D call: TRBD2 (5 bases). V gave up 1 base and J gave up 3 bases, with 10 bases separating them. CDR3 size: 14 residues. From germline, CDR1 is SGHTA and CDR2 FQGTGA. The CDR3 protein is CASSLMVANYEQYF. As DNA, the CDR3 is TGTGCCAGCAGCTTAATGGTAGCGAACTACGAGCAGTACTTC.

For the CDR3, the DNA is TGTGCCAGCAGCCAAGATATGGGAGTACAGACAGATACGCAGTATTTT. Amino acids: CASSQDMGVQTDTQYF. This sequence joins TRBV4-2 and TRBJ2-3; possibly TRBD2 for D (5 bases). Per the germline V gene, CDR1 is LGHNA and CDR2 is YNFKEQ. Trimming pared 0 bases from V and 3 bases from J, leaving 13 bases between. The length of the CDR3 is 16 residues.

For this clone: Other DNA variants within this sample encode the same CDR3. The V and J genes are TRBV3-1 (or the pseudogene TRBV3-2) and TRBJ1-1; D is ambiguous. There are 13 residues in the CDR3. CDR1 is LGHDT and CDR2 is YNNKEL in the germline V gene (reference sequence). V was shortened by 1 base and J by 2 bases, with 5 bases between the two germline ends. The CDR3 bases are TGTGCCAGCAGCCAAGCAGGAAACACTGAAGCTTTCTTT. This translates into CASSQAGNTEAFF.

This clone has only one observation. The chain combines TRBV15 with TRBJ2-2; D remains unclear. The CDR3 runs to 16 residues. Germline V lookup: CDR1 LNHNV, CDR2 YYDKDF (reference sequence). The V end lost 0 bases, the J end lost 0 bases, and 8 bases lay between the germline ends. The CDR3 is CATSRDRPTNTGELFF. In DNA, the CDR3 is TGTGCCACCAGCAGAGACAGGCCAACGAACACCGGGGAGCTGTTTTTT.

This chain uses TRBV10-1 with TRBJ2-3; the match to TRBD2 covers 12 bases. The CDR3 spans 14 residues. Germline trimming cut 6 bases from V and 4 bases from J; bases unmatched to any gene: 2. CDR1 and CDR2 (germline): WNHNN, SYGVQD (reference sequence). The DNA of the CDR3 is TGCGCCAGCAGCCCTAGCGGGGGGGCAGATACGCAGTATTTT. The encoded protein is CASSPSGGADTQYF.

This chain joins TRBV20-1 and TRBJ2-7; D may be TRBD2 (6 bases). Trimming took off 3 bases at V and 3 bases at J, with 15 bases between the two ends. Germline loops: CDR1 DFQATT, CDR2 SNEGSKA (reference sequence). There are 14 residues in the CDR3. CDR3 sequence (DNA): TGCAGTGCTAGTCGGGGGACTCAAGACTACGAGCAGTACTTC. Translated, it gives CSASRGTQDYEQYF.

The rearrangement links TRBV5-5 to TRBJ2-5, with 8 bases matching TRBD1. The germline CDR1 and CDR2 sequences are SGHKS and YYEKEE (reference sequence). The CDR3 covers 14 residues. J lost 5 bases, V lost 2 bases, and 5 bases had no gene match. The CDR3 DNA reads as TGTGCCAGCAGCTTCCTGACAGGGGTCGAGACCCAGTACTTC. Residues: CASSFLTGVETQYF.

This chain uses TRBV27 with TRBJ1-5; 9 nucleotides line up with TRBD1. The CDR3 extends over 18 amino acids. CDR1 is MNHEY and CDR2 is SMNVEV in the germline V gene (reference sequence). Trimming removed 3 bases from V and 1 base from J; junction bases left unmatched: 10. The CDR3 region is CASSFGTGGVGSNQPQHF. The CDR3 nucleotides are TGTGCCAGCAGTTTTGGAACAGGGGGCGTAGGAAGCAATCAGCCCCAGCATTTT.

The rearrangement links TRBV5-4 to TRBJ2-6; D perhaps matches TRBD2 (5 bases). Germline CDR1 SGHNT, CDR2 YYREEE (reference sequence). The CDR3 extends over 19 amino acids. V lost 4 bases, J lost 0 bases, and 20 bases lay in between. Here the CDR3 DNA reads TGTGCCAGCAGCCCGGGTTCGGCTAGCTATAACTCTGGGGCCAACGTCCTGACTTTC. Protein sequence: CASSPGSASYNSGANVLTF. Supplemented by reference TRBV5-4 and TRBJ2-6, the full variable domain reads ETGVTQSPTHLIKTRGQQVTLRCSSQSGHNTVSWYQQALGQGPQFIFQYYREEENGRGNFPPRFSGLQFPNYSSELNVNALELDDSALYLCASSPGSASYNSGANVLTFGAGSRLTVL.

As to this clone: This sample also contains other DNA sequences that code for the same CDR3. The V and J genes are TRBV7-3 and TRBJ2-3, with 11 bases aligning to TRBD2. This CDR3 is built from 18 residues. V lost 2 bases to trimming and J lost 0 bases; unmatched junction nucleotides: 7. Germline V gene data show CDR1 as SGHTA and CDR2 as FQGTGA. Written as DNA, the CDR3 is TGTGCCAGCAGCTTACGGGCTAGCGGGGGGACCAGCACAGATACGCAGTATTTT. Translated, it gives CASSLRASGGTSTDTQYF.

The chain links TRBV2 to TRBJ2-7; 8 bases match TRBD1. Germline trimming cut 8 bases from V and 3 bases from J; bases unmatched to any gene: 6. The CDR3 has 13 residues. Germline V lookup: CDR1 SNHLY, CDR2 FYNNEI. CDR3: CASGQGSVYEQYF. CDR3 DNA sequence: TGTGCCAGCGGACAGGGCTCCGTCTACGAGCAGTACTTC.

The chain recombines TRBV19 with TRBJ2-5, with TRBD1 identical over 10 bases. After removal of 7 bases from V and 4 bases from J, the junction contained 9 bases not matched to a gene. The V gene's germline CDR1 is LNHDA and CDR2 SQIVND (reference sequence). CDR3 length: 15 residues. This CDR3 reads CASNSPGTGVETQYF. CDR3 DNA: TGTGCCAGTAATTCCCCCGGGACAGGGGTAGAGACCCAGTACTTC.

The gene calls are TRBV6-5 and TRBJ1-5; possibly TRBD1 for D (6 bases). Trimming stripped 7 bases from V and 3 bases from J, with 10 bases between. The CDR3 extends over 13 amino acids. The germline CDR1 and CDR2 sequences are MNHEY and SVGAGI. CDR3 bases: TGTGCCAGCACAACAGGGTTCAATCAGCCCCAGCATTTT. Translating gives CASTTGFNQPQHF.

V usage is TRBV5-1 and J usage is TRBJ2-1; 8 bases match TRBD1. V shed 0 bases, J shed 6 bases, and the junction held 5 bases outside the gene matches. Germline loops: CDR1 SGHRS, CDR2 YFSETQ. The CDR3 consists of 15 residues. CDR3 nucleotide sequence: TGCGCCAGCAGCTTGGGGCCAGGGGGCGTCAATGAGCAGTTCTTC. Protein sequence: CASSLGPGGVNEQFF.

The chain employs TRBV19 and TRBJ1-2; 9 bases line up with TRBD1. The length of the CDR3 is 14 residues. V lost 5 bases to trimming and J lost 7 bases; unmatched junction nucleotides: 8. CDR1 is LNHDA and CDR2 is SQIVND in the germline V gene (reference sequence). CDR3 in DNA: TGTGCCAGTAGTGAGGCGGGACAGGGATTTGGCTACACCTTC. Translating it yields CASSEAGQGFGYTF. The complete variable domain, with remaining parts taken from reference TRBV19 and TRBJ1-2, reads DGGITQSPKYLFRKEGQNVTLSCEQNLNHDAMYWYRQDPGQGLRLIYYSQIVNDFQKGDIAEGYSVSREKKESFPLTVTSAQKNPTAFYLCASSEAGQGFGYTFGSGTRLTVV.

This clone was found a few times. This rearrangement joins TRBV15 to TRBJ1-1; no clear D gene. V was shortened by 2 bases and J by 1 base, with 11 bases between the two germline ends. Per germline, CDR1 LNHNV and CDR2 YYDKDF (reference sequence). CDR3 length equals 15 residues. The CDR3 reads CATSRLTNSNTEAFF. DNA for the CDR3: TGTGCCACCAGCAGACTGACAAATTCGAACACTGAAGCTTTCTTT. Together with reference TRBV15 and TRBJ1-1, the CDR3 gives the full variable domain: DAMVIQNPRYQVTQFGKPVTLSCSQTLNHNVMYWYQQKSSQAPKLLFHYYDKDFNNEADTPDNFQSRRPNTSFCFLDIRSPGLGDTAMYLCATSRLTNSNTEAFFGQGTRLTVV.

The rearrangement joins TRBV9 to TRBJ1-1; weak D call: TRBD1 (5 bases). This CDR3 spans 15 amino acids. The germline V gene encodes CDR1 SGDLS and CDR2 YYNGEE. The V end lost 0 bases, the J end lost 3 bases, and 12 bases lay between the germline ends. CDR3 amino acids: CASSVEAGLYTEAFF. The CDR3 coding sequence is TGTGCCAGCAGCGTAGAGGCAGGGTTGTACACTGAAGCTTTCTTT.

The V call is TRBV28, the J call TRBJ1-6, with 10 nucleotides matching TRBD1. In germline, CDR1 is MDHEN, CDR2 SYDVKM. There are 15 residues in the CDR3. Germline trimming cut 6 bases from V and 9 bases from J; bases unmatched to any gene: 8. CDR3 nucleotides: TGTGCCAGCAGCCCTGGGGACAGGGGTAGTTCACCCCTCCACTTT. Its translation is CASSPGDRGSSPLHF.

The chain recombines TRBV11-3 with TRBJ1-1, with 9 bases matching TRBD1. This CDR3 is 18 amino acids long. J lost 2 bases, V lost 1 base, and 11 bases had no gene match. Germline CDR1 SGHNT, CDR2 YENEEA. CDR3 sequence: CASSLGKRDRVCNTEAFF. CDR3 DNA sequence: TGTGCCAGCAGCTTAGGAAAACGGGACAGGGTATGTAACACTGAAGCTTTCTTT.